This T cell receptor (beta chain) was profiled in a study of T cell responses to AZD1222 COVID-19 vaccine. Study-wide points: Clonal diversity was possibly underestimated, and the donors were mostly white British, with more females. It was only after the peak T cell response that any repertoires were sampled. Two doses of AZD1222 preceded a rise in Spike-specific TCR breadth and depth.

Note on this clone: Antigen: not known.

V lost 6 bases and J lost 5; bases outside the gene matches: 6. The CDR3 is 13 residues long. Germline V gene sequence: CDR1 MDHEN, CDR2 SYDVKM. TCRdb keeps only in-frame clones here, not all; method: immunoSEQ multiplex PCR. The table lists 110,000 to 150,000 clones, approximately 93% of them singletons, with less than 0.95% in the top ten. This chain connects TRBV28 to TRBJ2-5; TRBD2 matches 7 bases. The receptor comes from an adult in good health. This material consisted of peripheral blood, taken on day 0 of MenACWY control vaccination. The CDR3: CASSRRGVETQYF. The CDR3 DNA reads TGTGCCAGCAGCCGACGGGGGGTGGAGACCCAGTACTTC. The full variable domain, with the rest looked up from reference TRBV28 and TRBJ2-5, is DVKVTQSSRYLVKRTGEKVFLECVQDMDHENMFWYRQDPGLGLRLIYFSYDVKMKEKGDIPEGYSVSREKKERFSLILESASTNQTSMYLCASSRRGVETQYFGPGTRLLVL.